A single sample gave rise to the 3 T cell receptor beta chains below, sequenced in a study of T cell responses to AZD1222 COVID-19 vaccine (TCRdb year 2021). Library construction relied on the immunoSEQ multiplex PCR assay. TCRdb provides this immuneACCESS table in a form limited to in-frame rearrangements. Some clones are lacking; in checked studies, under half of them reflect an unresolved V gene, and why the rest are absent is not known. The sample includes about 99,000 clones, with roughly 90% observed a single time. Clones ranked in the top ten supply roughly 2.7% of the sample. The time point label, read with the paper, signifies: baseline before first vaccination. The sequenced sample was peripheral blood, obtained on day 0 of AZD1222 vaccination. These receptors all stem from an adult in good health.

The chain couples TRBV3-1 (or the pseudogene TRBV3-2) to TRBJ1-2, with unresolved D. The germline V gene has CDR1 LGHDT and CDR2 YNNKEL (reference sequence). V was trimmed by 1 base and J by 5 bases, leaving 8 bases between them. The CDR3 has 13 residues. The CDR3: CASSQASRYGYTF. CDR3 sequence (DNA): TGTGCCAGCAGCCAAGCTAGCAGATATGGCTACACCTTC.

The chain links TRBV29-1 to TRBJ2-1; 11 bases are a match to TRBD2. The length of the CDR3 is 16 residues. Germline assignment: CDR1 SQVTM and CDR2 ANQGSEA. V lost 7 bases to trimming and J lost 6 bases; unmatched junction nucleotides: 14. CDR3 loop: CSALTGASGRSNEQFF. The CDR3 nucleotides are TGCAGCGCCCTCACGGGAGCTAGCGGGAGGAGCAATGAGCAGTTCTTC.

This clone was observed a single time. V gene TRBV5-1 combines with J gene TRBJ2-1; TRBD2 aligns across 11 bases. From germline, CDR1 is SGHRS and CDR2 YFSETQ. The CDR3 is made up of 15 amino acids. J lost 7 bases, V lost 2 bases, and 5 bases had no gene match. The CDR3 DNA reads TGCGCCAGCAGCTTTAGCGGGAGGGGGATAAATGAGCAGTTCTTC. Translation: CASSFSGRGINEQFF.